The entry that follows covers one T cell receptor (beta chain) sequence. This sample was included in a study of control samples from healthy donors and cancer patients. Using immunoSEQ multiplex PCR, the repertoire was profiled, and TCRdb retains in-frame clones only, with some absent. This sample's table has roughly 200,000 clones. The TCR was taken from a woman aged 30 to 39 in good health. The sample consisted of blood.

The CDR3 DNA is TGTGCCACTCGGAGGGGTAACACAGATACGCAGTATTTT. Protein sequence: CATRRGNTDTQYF. The chain links TRBV3-1 (or the pseudogene TRBV3-2) to TRBJ2-3, with D possibly TRBD2 on 6 matching bases. V lost 10 bases and J 2 bases, leaving 13 bases between the germline ends. The CDR3 covers 13 residues. CDR1 and CDR2 (germline): LGHDT, YNNKEL (reference sequence).